The 11 T cell receptor beta chains presented below share a single source sample, sequenced in a study of shared clonotypes between healthy human individuals. The repertoire was sequenced with immunoSEQ multiplex PCR; TCRdb's copy has only in-frame clones and lacks some. The table includes 1,400,000 or so clones, approximately 98.5% detected once. Sequenced sample: naive CD4+ T cells sorted from blood. Subset in this sample: CD45RA+ positively selected. The source of these receptors is a man aged 30-40 years in good health.

V usage is TRBV6-4 and J usage is TRBJ2-1; 8 positions agree with TRBD2. Germline assignment: CDR1 MRHNA and CDR2 SNTAGT. This CDR3 is built from 15 residues. After removal of 2 bases from V and 1 base from J, the junction contained 1 base not matched to a gene. In nucleotides, the CDR3 is TGTGCCAGCAGTGACGCGGGAGGTTCCTACAATGAGCAGTTCTTC. Translating it yields CASSDAGGSYNEQFF.

The CDR3 reads CASSPLGSHEQYF. CDR3 nucleotides: TGTGCCAGCTCACCTTTGGGATCCCACGAGCAGTACTTC. The chain employs TRBV18 and TRBJ2-7; D unresolved. Between the trimmed V and J ends, which lost 3 bases and 5 bases, there was a span of 11 bases. The germline gives CDR1 KGHSH, CDR2 LQKENI. This CDR3 is 13 amino acids long. Supplemented by reference TRBV18 and TRBJ2-7, the full variable domain reads NAGVMQNPRHLVRRRGQEARLRCSPMKGHSHVYWYRQLPEEGLKFMVYLQKENIIDESGMPKERFSAEFPKEGPSILRIQQVVRGDSAAYFCASSPLGSHEQYFGPGTRLTVT.

For the CDR3, the DNA is TGTGCCAGCAGCTTAGATCGGGCAGGGGGCCACGAGCAGTACTTC. This gives the protein CASSLDRAGGHEQYF. The chain couples TRBV11-3 to TRBJ2-7; 8 bases fit TRBD1. With V trimmed by 0 bases and J by 5 bases, 6 bases remained unmatched. Germline V gene lookup returns CDR1 SGHNT and CDR2 YENEEA. This CDR3 is built from 15 residues.

A note on this clone: This sample includes further DNA sequences coding for the same CDR3. The chain is built from TRBV7-2 and TRBJ2-7; 7 positions match TRBD2. CDR3 length equals 14 residues. The germline V gene has CDR1 SGHTA and CDR2 FQGNSA. With V trimmed by 0 bases and J by 2 bases, 1 base remained unmatched. CDR3: CASSLAAGAYEQYF. CDR3 sequence (DNA): TGTGCCAGCAGCTTAGCGGCGGGAGCCTACGAGCAGTACTTC.

This chain joins TRBV5-4 and TRBJ1-1, with 8 positions matching TRBD1. CDR3 size: 16 residues. Germline V gives CDR1 SGHNT, CDR2 YYREEE (reference sequence). The junction had 9 bases not matched to a gene; V was cut back by 4 bases and J by 1 base. The CDR3 sequence: CASSPRQGASNTEAFF. The CDR3 nucleotides are TGTGCCAGCAGCCCACGTCAGGGGGCGTCGAACACTGAAGCTTTCTTT.

The V gene is TRBV29-1, the J gene TRBJ2-5; D is undetermined. The CDR3 has 11 residues. V was pared by 6 bases and J by 4 bases, with 9 bases between. Germline V CDR1 and CDR2: SQVTM, ANQGSEA. In nucleotides, the CDR3 is TGCAGCGTCCACCTCGTAGAGACCCAGTACTTC. Encoded protein: CSVHLVETQYF. Looking up the rest from reference TRBV29-1 and TRBJ2-5 gives the full variable domain: SAVISQKPSRDICQRGTSLTIQCQVDSQVTMMFWYRQQPGQSLTLIATANQGSEATYESGFVIDKFPISRPNLTFSTLTVSNMSPEDSSIYLCSVHLVETQYFGPGTRLLVL.

The chain uses TRBV27 and TRBJ2-7; maybe TRBD2 (5 bases). V dropped 2 bases and J dropped 6 bases, with 14 bases sitting between them. There are 14 residues in the CDR3. Germline CDR1 and CDR2: MNHEY and SMNVEV (reference sequence). The CDR3 nucleotides read TGTGCCAGCAGTTTACTTCCGGGGAAGGGCGAGCAGTACTTC. As protein: CASSLLPGKGEQYF.

The V gene is TRBV2, the J gene TRBJ2-7; D is unclear. The germline V gene has CDR1 SNHLY and CDR2 FYNNEI. The CDR3 consists of 14 residues. V gave up 4 bases and J gave up 6 bases, with 16 bases separating them. The chain's CDR3 is CASSGERNLGEQYF. DNA of the CDR3: TGTGCCAGCAGTGGTGAGCGAAATCTGGGCGAGCAGTACTTC.

The chain is built from TRBV7-9 and TRBJ2-3, with 11 bases fitting TRBD1. Losses at the gene ends were 4 bases for V and 11 bases for J; bases not matched to a gene: 8. The CDR3 totals 14 residues. Germline V gene lookup returns CDR1 SEHNR and CDR2 FQNEAQ (reference sequence). The CDR3 DNA sequence: TGTGCCAGCAGCTCCGGGACAGGGGGAATTGAGCAGTATTTT. Its translation is CASSSGTGGIEQYF. The full variable domain, rest sourced from reference TRBV7-9 and TRBJ2-3, is DTGVSQNPRHKITKRGQNVTFRCDPISEHNRLYWYRQTLGQGPEFLTYFQNEAQLEKSRLLSDRFSAERPKGSFSTLEIQRTEQGDSAMYLCASSSGTGGIEQYFGPGTRLTVL.

V usage is TRBV2 and J usage is TRBJ1-5, with D perhaps matching TRBD1 (6 bases). Trimming removed 6 bases from V and 0 bases from J, with 12 bases in between. Germline loops: CDR1 SNHLY, CDR2 FYNNEI. This CDR3 region has 15 residues. The CDR3 is CASRKRTDSNQPQHF. CDR3 DNA sequence: TGTGCCAGCAGAAAGAGGACAGATAGCAATCAGCCCCAGCATTTT.

This clone is a singleton in its sample. The rearrangement joins TRBV5-4 to TRBJ2-7; D is possibly TRBD1 or TRBD2 (6 bases each). This CDR3 contains 16 residues. CDR1 and CDR2 (germline): SGHNT, YYREEE (reference sequence). V was pared by 3 bases and J by 6 bases, with 22 bases between. CDR3 coding DNA: TGTGCCAGCAGCTCGCCAACTAGGGGGAGGTCTTCCGAGCAGTACTTC. Its protein product is CASSSPTRGRSSEQYF.